The clone carrying this T cell receptor (beta chain) occurred once. Its specificity is unknown. The data belong to a study of Ad26.COV2.S vaccination and SARS-CoV-2 variants. Overall study context: Participant was drawn from the COV1001 Ad26.COV2.S trial arm. General study results and limits: Those who received the vaccine showed greater spike-specific TCR breadth than those given placebo.

Assay used: immunoSEQ multiplex PCR; TCRdb lists only in-frame clones, some missing. The table shows 300,000 to 500,000 clones, with 80% to 90% occurring only once. Germline values: CDR1 SGHRS, CDR2 YFSETQ. V was shortened by 0 bases and J by 6 bases, with 4 bases between the two germline ends. This CDR3 has 12 amino acids. The sample's treatment: about 20 received Ad26.COV2.S at low or high dose, single or two shots; a few received placebo; per-sample allocation not given. Samples were taken on day 63 after the first vaccine or placebo injection. The source material was peripheral blood, sampled in a trial of Ad26.COV2.S vaccine versus placebo. The origin of this receptor is a person between 18 and 60 years old who received the Ad26.COV2.S COVID-19 vaccine or a placebo. The chain uses TRBV5-1 and TRBJ2-1; D not resolved. CDR3 in amino acids: CASSLDSNEQFF. The CDR3 DNA follows: TGCGCCAGCAGCTTGGATAGCAATGAGCAGTTCTTC.